Below, 29 T cell receptor beta chains from the same sample are listed, as sequenced in a study of cytotoxic CD8 clonotypes in ibrutinib-treated CLL. Only in-frame clones appear in the TCRdb table, and some are missing; sequencing was by immunoSEQ multiplex PCR. The table includes around 330,000 clones, under 70% detected once. The sequences come from PBMCs, collected after 36 months of ibrutinib treatment. The receptor set was obtained from a human donor with chronic lymphocytic leukemia.

This clone was picked up a small number of times. The V call is TRBV15, the J call TRBJ2-7, with TRBD2 matching over 7 bases. There are 15 residues in the CDR3. Germline loops: CDR1 LNHNV, CDR2 YYDKDF (reference sequence). V shed 0 bases and J 6 bases; nucleotides not matched to a gene: 8. The CDR3 DNA follows: TGTGCCACCAGCAGAGAGGGAGGCAGGGAGGGCGAGCAGTACTTC. This gives the protein CATSREGGREGEQYF. The full variable domain, with the rest looked up from reference TRBV15 and TRBJ2-7, is DAMVIQNPRYQVTQFGKPVTLSCSQTLNHNVMYWYQQKSSQAPKLLFHYYDKDFNNEADTPDNFQSRRPNTSFCFLDIRSPGLGDTAMYLCATSREGGREGEQYFGPGTRLTVT.

The chain is built from TRBV6-5 and TRBJ2-7, with 8 positions matching TRBD1. Germline CDR1 MNHEY, CDR2 SVGAGI. The CDR3 spans 15 residues. V was clipped by 5 bases and J by 7 bases; unmatched bases: 13. For the CDR3, the DNA is TGTGCCAGCAGTCCCGGACAGGGCCCTTTGGGGGAGCAGTACTTC. Translating gives CASSPGQGPLGEQYF.

This chain joins TRBV11-2 and TRBJ1-5, with 7 bases lining up with TRBD1. J gave up 4 bases and V 1 base, and 1 base lay outside the gene matches. From germline, CDR1 is SGHAT and CDR2 FQNNGV. The length of the CDR3 is 14 residues. CDR3 nucleotide sequence: TGTGCCAGCAGCTTAGGGGACAGAAATCAGCCCCAGCATTTT. Encoded protein: CASSLGDRNQPQHF.

The gene calls are TRBV27 and TRBJ2-7, with TRBD2 as a possible D gene (5 bases). Germline CDR1 MNHEY, CDR2 SMNVEV (reference sequence). The CDR3 spans 13 residues. The V end was cut by 5 bases, the J end by 3 bases, with 11 bases between. The CDR3 DNA follows: TGTGCCAGCAGTCCTCTAGCTAACTACGAGCAGTACTTC. It translates to CASSPLANYEQYF.

This clone was seen only once. This sequence joins TRBV28 and TRBJ2-1; TRBD2 matches at 13 bases. The junction had 12 bases not matched to a gene; V was cut back by 3 bases and J by 4 bases. Germline V CDR1 and CDR2: MDHEN, SYDVKM. The CDR3 length is 19 residues. The CDR3 reads CASSFLMVRTSGSYNEQFF. Here the CDR3 DNA reads TGTGCCAGCAGTTTTCTAATGGTCCGGACTAGCGGGAGTTACAATGAGCAGTTCTTC.

The genes are TRBV11-2 and TRBJ2-1, with TRBD2 identical over 9 bases. Germline CDR1 and CDR2: SGHAT and FQNNGV. The V and J ends lost 5 bases and 9 bases, in that order; junction bases with no gene match: 5. The CDR3 has 13 residues. CDR3 bases: TGTGCCAGCAGCATCGGGACTAGCTTTGAGCAGTTCTTC. This sequence encodes CASSIGTSFEQFF.

This clone occurred a few times. The rearrangement uses TRBV9 and TRBJ1-5, with D uncertain. Trimming left V 3 bases short and J 11 bases short, with 15 bases between. This CDR3 is built from 13 residues. The germline gives CDR1 SGDLS, CDR2 YYNGEE. CDR3 in DNA: TGTGCCAGCAGCGGCGTATCGGGCGGGACCCAGCATTTT. It encodes CASSGVSGGTQHF. Together with reference TRBV9 and TRBJ1-5, the CDR3 gives the full variable domain: DSGVTQTPKHLITATGQRVTLRCSPRSGDLSVYWYQQSLDQGLQFLIQYYNGEERAKGNILERFSAQQFPDLHSELNLSSLELGDSALYFCASSGVSGGTQHFGDGTRLSIL.

V gene TRBV6-6 combines with J gene TRBJ1-5; no reliable D call. The germline gives CDR1 MNHNY, CDR2 SVGAGI (reference sequence). The CDR3 totals 15 residues. Trimming stripped 5 bases from V and 5 bases from J, with 16 bases between. CDR3 in amino acids: CASSNLGFGDQPQHF. The CDR3 DNA follows: TGTGCCAGCAGTAACCTCGGATTCGGGGATCAGCCCCAGCATTTT.

The chain has TRBV9 and TRBJ1-1; D ambiguous. V was trimmed by 4 bases and J by 3 bases, leaving 13 bases between them. This CDR3 spans 14 amino acids. The germline V gene encodes CDR1 SGDLS and CDR2 YYNGEE. CDR3 amino acids: CASSSRLEDTEAFF. The CDR3 DNA sequence: TGTGCCAGCAGCTCTCGGTTAGAGGACACTGAAGCTTTCTTT.

The V and J genes are TRBV5-4 and TRBJ2-1, with 9 bases identical to TRBD1. CDR3 length: 15 amino acids. The germline CDR1 and CDR2 sequences are SGHNT and YYREEE (reference sequence). The trim removed 4 bases at V and 8 bases at J, leaving 10 bases unmatched. CDR3 loop: CASSPPGQGRHEQFF. DNA for the CDR3: TGTGCCAGCAGCCCTCCGGGACAGGGTAGGCATGAGCAGTTCTTC.

The V gene is TRBV28, the J gene TRBJ2-1; TRBD2 aligns across 11 bases. After removal of 6 bases from V and 6 bases from J, the junction contained 16 bases not matched to a gene. The CDR3 length is 18 residues. Germline V gives CDR1 MDHEN, CDR2 SYDVKM. The CDR3 here is CASRSPGTSGRSGNEQFF. CDR3 sequence (DNA): TGTGCCAGCAGATCCCCGGGAACTAGCGGGAGAAGTGGCAATGAGCAGTTCTTC.

J is TRBJ2-7 and V is TRBV11-2, with D tentatively TRBD1 (6 bases). Trimming left V 6 bases short and J 3 bases short, with 18 bases between. The CDR3 loop spans 15 amino acids. Looked up from germline, CDR1 is SGHAT and CDR2 is FQNNGV. In DNA, the CDR3 is TGTGCCAGCAGTTTGGACTCAGGGGCGGTCTACGAGCAGTACTTC. The encoded protein is CASSLDSGAVYEQYF.

This chain links TRBV15 with TRBJ2-6; TRBD1 matches 11 bases. Germline lookup yields CDR1 LNHNV and CDR2 YYDKDF (reference sequence). CDR3 length equals 17 residues. The V gene end was trimmed by 6 bases and the J gene end by 4 bases; junction bases not matched to a gene: 8. The CDR3 spells CATSPHGQGAGANVLTF. CDR3 bases: TGTGCCACCAGTCCGCATGGACAGGGGGCCGGGGCCAACGTCCTGACTTTC.

The chain is built from TRBV19 and TRBJ2-7, with D possibly TRBD2 on 5 matching bases. The CDR3 extends over 13 amino acids. Germline values: CDR1 LNHDA, CDR2 SQIVND (reference sequence). The V end was cut by 6 bases, the J end by 8 bases, with 17 bases between. CDR3 protein: CASSEGGAVQQYF. CDR3 sequence (DNA): TGTGCCAGTAGCGAGGGCGGTGCCGTCCAGCAGTACTTC. Looking up the rest from reference TRBV19 and TRBJ2-7 gives the full variable domain: DGGITQSPKYLFRKEGQNVTLSCEQNLNHDAMYWYRQDPGQGLRLIYYSQIVNDFQKGDIAEGYSVSREKKESFPLTVTSAQKNPTAFYLCASSEGGAVQQYFGPGTRLTVT.

The rearrangement joins TRBV5-8 to TRBJ2-3; 14 nucleotides line up with TRBD2. V was clipped by 4 bases and J by 7 bases; unmatched bases: 8. The CDR3 is made up of 16 amino acids. The V gene's germline CDR1 is SGHTS and CDR2 YDEGEE. The CDR3 region is CASSTRLAGGLNTQYF. For the CDR3, the DNA is TGTGCCAGCAGCACCCGACTAGCGGGGGGGCTAAATACGCAGTATTTT.

The chain recombines TRBV6-4 with TRBJ2-1; 13 bases agree with TRBD2. V shed 8 bases, J shed 0 bases, and the junction held 10 bases outside the gene matches. Germline CDR1 MRHNA, CDR2 SNTAGT. The CDR3 sequence is 18 residues long. The CDR3 sequence is CASGKLAGGTSSYNEQFF. The CDR3 DNA reads as TGTGCCAGCGGGAAACTAGCGGGAGGGACTAGCTCCTACAATGAGCAGTTCTTC.

The CDR3 loop is CASSVEPGENYGYTF. CDR3 in DNA: TGTGCCAGCAGCGTAGAACCCGGGGAAAACTATGGCTACACCTTC. This rearrangement joins TRBV9 to TRBJ1-2; no clear D gene. The V end was cut by 0 bases, the J end by 2 bases, with 11 bases between. The CDR3 contains 15 residues. From germline, CDR1 is SGDLS and CDR2 YYNGEE.

The CDR3 loop reads CASSPRTQGLADYEQYF. The DNA for the CDR3 is TGCGCCAGCAGCCCACGTACCCAAGGACTAGCGGACTACGAGCAGTACTTC. The rearrangement uses TRBV4-1 and TRBJ2-7, with TRBD2 identical over 10 bases. CDR1 is MGHRA, CDR2 YSYEKL, per germline. Trimming took 4 bases from V and 3 from J; bases not matched to a gene: 12. The CDR3 is 17 residues long.

This clone has only one observation. This chain connects TRBV15 to TRBJ2-3, with 7 bases fitting TRBD1. Per germline, CDR1 LNHNV and CDR2 YYDKDF (reference sequence). J was trimmed by 3 bases and V by 3 bases; bases with no gene match: 3. This CDR3 has 14 amino acids. The CDR3 nucleotides are TGTGCCACCAGCAGGGGACAGACTACAGATACGCAGTATTTT. Its translation: CATSRGQTTDTQYF.

This clone came up once. This chain joins TRBV15 and TRBJ1-3, with D tentatively TRBD1 (5 bases). CDR3 length: 16 residues. CDR1 and CDR2 from the germline V gene are LNHNV and YYDKDF (reference sequence). V lost 5 bases, J lost 0 bases, and 14 bases lay in between. CDR3 DNA: TGTGCCACCAGCGGCGACAGAGCCCCCTCTGGAAACACCATATATTTT. Its protein product is CATSGDRAPSGNTIYF.

This clone was counted a few times. The gene calls are TRBV19 and TRBJ1-2; possibly TRBD1 for D (5 bases). Between the trimmed V and J ends, which lost 0 bases and 4 bases, there was a span of 9 bases. Germline V CDR1 and CDR2: LNHDA, SQIVND (reference sequence). This CDR3 comprises 14 residues. CDR3 amino acids: CASSIDGHLYGYTF. The CDR3 bases are TGTGCCAGTAGTATAGATGGACATCTCTATGGCTACACCTTC.

The chain employs TRBV9 and TRBJ2-1; 11 bases align to TRBD2. This CDR3 is 16 amino acids long. Germline loops: CDR1 SGDLS, CDR2 YYNGEE. Unmatched junction bases numbered 10, after V lost 5 bases and J lost 6 bases. The CDR3 DNA follows: TGTGCCAGCAGGGGGACCGGGACTAGCGGTACCAATGAGCAGTTCTTC. Translated: CASRGTGTSGTNEQFF.

CDR3 DNA: TGTGCCAGCAGGCAGGGCTATGGCTACACCTTC. Protein product: CASRQGYGYTF. The chain has TRBV6-5 and TRBJ1-2; possible D gene TRBD1, 5 bases. This CDR3 has 11 amino acids. CDR1 and CDR2 (germline): MNHEY, SVGAGI. Trimming removed 6 bases at V and 4 bases at J, with 6 bases between.

This clone occurred a few times. This rearrangement joins TRBV27 to TRBJ2-1; D is unresolved. The CDR3 length is 15 residues. V was shortened by 2 bases and J by 4 bases, with 12 bases between the two germline ends. Germline CDR1 is MNHEY and CDR2 is SMNVEV (reference sequence). CDR3 sequence reads: CASSLRPFGYNEQFF. The CDR3 DNA sequence: TGTGCCAGCAGTTTAAGACCTTTTGGTTACAATGAGCAGTTCTTC.

CDR3 in amino acids: CASSEFAGGLIQETQYF. In DNA, the CDR3 is TGTGCCAGCAGTGAATTTGCCGGGGGCCTAATCCAAGAGACCCAGTACTTC. This chain connects TRBV25-1 to TRBJ2-5; D may correspond to TRBD1 or TRBD2 (6 bases each). V lost 1 base, J lost 1 base, and 16 bases lay in between. The CDR3 extends over 17 amino acids. CDR1 is MGHDK and CDR2 is SYGVNS in the germline V gene.

This chain links TRBV9 with TRBJ2-3; D unclear. Trimming cost V 0 bases and J 2 bases, with 7 bases left between them. The CDR3 loop spans 14 amino acids. CDR1 and CDR2 (germline): SGDLS, YYNGEE. DNA of the CDR3: TGTGCCAGCAGCGTAGATTGGAACACAGATACGCAGTATTTT. Protein product: CASSVDWNTDTQYF.

This sequence joins TRBV5-1 and TRBJ2-7, with D perhaps TRBD2 (5 bases). The length of the CDR3 is 15 residues. The germline CDR1 and CDR2 sequences are SGHRS and YFSETQ. Deletions cut 0 bases from V and 2 bases from J, with 12 bases between. The CDR3 DNA is TGCGCCAGCAGCTTGGTCGTGGGTAGCGCCTACGAGCAGTACTTC. Protein product: CASSLVVGSAYEQYF.

The gene calls are TRBV19 and TRBJ1-1; 7 bases are a match to TRBD1. This CDR3 contains 11 residues. Trimming cost V 6 bases and J 7 bases; bases outside gene matches: 2. Germline assignment: CDR1 LNHDA and CDR2 SQIVND (reference sequence). The CDR3 region is CASRGTVEAFF. Written as DNA, the CDR3 is TGTGCCAGTAGGGGGACAGTTGAAGCTTTCTTT.

The CDR3 reads CAWEGLRGRRDGYTF. CDR3 in DNA: TGTGCCTGGGAGGGGCTCAGGGGGCGAAGAGATGGCTACACCTTC. V is TRBV30 and J is TRBJ1-2; 8 nucleotides align to TRBD1. CDR3 size: 15 residues. The junction had 14 bases not matched to a gene; V was cut back by 5 bases and J by 6 bases. Germline V gene sequence: CDR1 GTSNPN, CDR2 SVGIG (reference sequence).